The present T cell receptor beta chain was sequenced within a study of technical replicates of blood from several donors. Generated by immunoSEQ multiplex PCR, the TCRdb table keeps only in-frame clones and is missing some. Of about 82,000 clones listed, 96% are singletons. The J segment lost 8 bases and the V segment lost 6 bases, leaving 12 bases of the junction unmatched. The CDR3 runs 15 residues. From germline, CDR1 is ENHRY and CDR2 SYGVKD. The receptor comes from a human donor in good health. This chain joins TRBV10-3 and TRBJ1-4; TRBD1 aligns across 7 bases. Sample: T cells isolated from PBMCs. CDR3 amino acids: CAIREPGRGDEKLFF. In DNA, the CDR3 is TGTGCCATCAGGGAGCCGGGCAGGGGGGACGAAAAACTGTTTTTT.